The rows below give T cell receptor beta chains drawn from one sample of a study of blood T cell repertoires in COVID-19. Generated by immunoSEQ multiplex PCR, the TCRdb table keeps only in-frame clones and is missing some. The table includes over 200,000 clones, about 83% detected once. Material: peripheral blood. The source is a man at least 80 years old with acute or convalescent COVID-19. Each CDR3 is given with its conserved first and last residue. A D gene is named only where the DNA matches it firmly. A clone size is listed for some rows: how often the clone was seen (once, few, many), or a class if it is expanded.

d_call	v_call	j_call	clone_size	cdr3_aa	cdr3_nt
NA	TRBV5-1	TRBJ2-3	NA	CASSLEFRAKDTQYF	TGCGCCAGCAGCTTGGAATTCCGAGCGAAAGATACGCAGTATTTT
TRBD1	TRBV28	TRBJ1-1	NA	CASSRQGLEAFF	TGTGCCAGCAGCCGACAGGGACTCGAAGCTTTCTTT
TRBD1	TRBV11-2	TRBJ2-5	NA	CASRPGQGVEETQYF	TGTGCCAGCAGACCCGGACAGGGAGTCGAAGAGACCCAGTACTTC
NA	TRBV9	TRBJ1-3	NA	CASSVGGLNTIYF	TGTGCCAGCAGCGTAGGGGGCTTAAACACCATATATTTT
TRBD1	TRBV19	TRBJ1-6	NA	CASSIGTGSSPLHF	TGTGCCAGTAGTATAGGGACAGGGAGTTCACCCCTCCACTTT
NA	TRBV11-3	TRBJ2-1	NA	CASSFGGTARGEQFF	TGTGCCAGCAGCTTCGGAGGAACCGCACGGGGGGAGCAGTTCTTC
TRBD1	TRBV28	TRBJ1-3	once	CASMQGGSGNTIYF	TGTGCCAGCATGCAGGGGGGCTCTGGAAACACCATATATTTT
NA	TRBV6-5	TRBJ1-6	once	CASRDQQGRSPLHF	TGTGCCAGCAGAGACCAACAGGGCCGCTCACCCCTCCACTTT
TRBD2	TRBV28	TRBJ2-5	many	CASSSTTSGRWETQYF	TGTGCCAGCAGTTCCACCACTAGCGGGAGGTGGGAGACCCAGTACTTC
NA	TRBV2	TRBJ2-3	NA	CASRATSSPDTQYF	TGTGCCAGCAGGGCTACTAGTAGTCCAGATACGCAGTATTTT
TRBD1	TRBV4-2	TRBJ2-7	once	CASSQAAGQGGHEQYF	TGTGCCAGCAGCCAAGCCGCGGGACAGGGCGGACACGAGCAGTACTTC
NA	TRBV29-1	TRBJ1-2	NA	CSVRGGSGYGYTF	TGCAGCGTTCGGGGGGGAAGCGGCTATGGCTACACCTTC
NA	TRBV9	TRBJ2-7	many	CASRGQADEQYF	TGTGCCAGCAGGGGACAAGCGGACGAGCAGTACTTC
NA	TRBV3-1/TRBV3-2	TRBJ2-7	NA	CASSQRQNSYEQYF	TGTGCCAGCAGCCAGCGACAGAACTCCTACGAGCAGTACTTC
NA	TRBV5-8	TRBJ1-1	NA	CASSLGRVLSTEAFF	TGTGCCAGCAGCTTGGGACGGGTGTTGAGTACTGAAGCTTTCTTT
NA	TRBV9	TRBJ2-1	NA	CASSPQVGGGNEQFF	TGTGCCAGCAGCCCCCAAGTAGGGGGGGGCAATGAGCAGTTCTTC
NA	TRBV10-1	TRBJ2-5	NA	CASSRRRAQYF	TGCGCCAGCAGTCGTAGGAGGGCCCAGTACTTC
NA	TRBV29-1	TRBJ2-7	NA	CSVEGDTGIHEQYF	TGCAGCGTCGAGGGGGACACCGGGATCCACGAGCAGTACTTC
NA	TRBV5-1	TRBJ2-1	NA	CASSLSPGDNEQFF	TGCGCCAGCAGCTTGTCGCCCGGGGACAATGAGCAGTTCTTC
NA	TRBV3-1/TRBV3-2	TRBJ2-3	NA	CASSQGGRVGGTDTQYF	TGTGCCAGCAGCCAAGGAGGGCGGGTCGGCGGCACAGATACGCAGTATTTT
NA	TRBV14	TRBJ2-1	NA	CASSQESSPGNEQFF	TGTGCCAGCAGCCAAGAATCTTCTCCGGGGAATGAGCAGTTCTTC
NA	TRBV5-1	TRBJ1-1	NA	CASSWGRGANTEAFF	TGCGCCAGCAGCTGGGGGAGGGGCGCGAACACTGAAGCTTTCTTT
TRBD2	TRBV7-9	TRBJ2-1	NA	CASSPTPGDTSGSNEQFF	TGTGCCAGCAGCCCGACTCCCGGCGACACTAGCGGGAGCAATGAGCAGTTCTTC
NA	TRBV27	TRBJ2-3	NA	CASSLNSLDTQYF	TGTGCCAGCAGTTTAAACAGTCTCGATACGCAGTATTTT
TRBD2	TRBV7-2	TRBJ2-1	NA	CASSPQAGAGNEQFF	TGTGCCAGCAGCCCGCAAGCGGGAGCGGGCAATGAGCAGTTCTTC
TRBD2	TRBV7-3	TRBJ2-2	once	CASSLFGGTSVTGELFF	TGTGCCAGCAGCTTATTTGGTGGGACTAGCGTCACCGGGGAGCTGTTTTTT
NA	TRBV5-1	TRBJ2-4	NA	CASSFGDGGKNIQYF	TGCGCCAGCAGCTTCGGGGACGGGGGCAAAAACATTCAGTACTTC
TRBD2	TRBV10-3	TRBJ2-5	NA	CAISEGSSGVETQYF	TGTGCCATCAGTGAGGGTTCGAGCGGGGTAGAGACCCAGTACTTC
TRBD1	TRBV5-1	TRBJ1-1	NA	CASSLGSGGVWTEAFF	TGCGCCAGCAGCTTGGGGTCAGGGGGCGTATGGACTGAAGCTTTCTTT
NA	TRBV2	TRBJ2-5	NA	CASSEALQVQGGETQYF	TGTGCCAGCAGTGAAGCGCTTCAGGTTCAAGGCGGGGAGACCCAGTACTTC
NA	TRBV7-2	TRBJ2-6	NA	CASSLGGTDYVLTF	TGTGCCAGCAGCTTAGGCGGGACAGACTACGTCCTGACTTTC